Presented here are 9 T cell receptor beta chains from one specimen sequenced in a study of blood T cell repertoires in COVID-19. Sequenced by immunoSEQ multiplex PCR; TCRdb stores in-frame clones only, minus some. Here the sample spans 200,000 to 250,000 clones, 80% to 85% being singletons. The sequencing input was peripheral blood. The receptors originated from a woman at least 80 years old with COVID-19, enrolled during active disease.

The chain uses TRBV6-5 and TRBJ1-5, with 10 nucleotides matching TRBD1. Germline lookup yields CDR1 MNHEY and CDR2 SVGAGI. The CDR3 is 15 amino acids. V lost 7 bases, J lost 2 bases, and 5 bases stayed unmatched. The CDR3 DNA follows: TGTGCCAGCATTTGGGGGACAGGGGGCAATCAGCCCCAGCATTTT. It codes for CASIWGTGGNQPQHF.

The chain combines TRBV2 with TRBJ1-1; a weak D match, TRBD1 (5 bases). The V gene lost 7 bases and the J gene lost 1 base, with 16 bases spanning the gap. The CDR3 is 15 amino acids. CDR1 is SNHLY, CDR2 FYNNEI, per germline. The CDR3 sequence: CASKGSQGPNTEAFF. Written as DNA, the CDR3 is TGTGCCAGCAAGGGTTCCCAGGGCCCGAACACTGAAGCTTTCTTT.

This clone appeared a single time. This CDR3 is also generated by other DNA sequences in the sample. J is TRBJ1-4 and V is TRBV30; D call uncertain. Trimming cost V 1 base and J 8 bases, with 11 bases left between them. The V gene's germline CDR1 is GTSNPN and CDR2 SVGIG (reference sequence). CDR3 length: 13 residues. The CDR3 DNA is TGTGCCTGGAGTGATCGGGGTCGGGAAAAACTGTTTTTT. This gives the protein CAWSDRGREKLFF.

The rearrangement joins TRBV5-6 to TRBJ1-1; weak D call: TRBD1 (5 bases). The CDR3 sequence is 13 residues long. Trimming removed 0 bases from V and 11 bases from J, with 14 bases in between. Germline V gene data show CDR1 as SGHDT and CDR2 as YYEEEE. DNA for the CDR3: TGTGCCAGCAGCTTGGGCGGGGGATCAGGGGCTTTCTTT. Amino acids: CASSLGGGSGAFF.

This chain connects TRBV3-1 (or the pseudogene TRBV3-2) to TRBJ1-1, with 9 bases identical to TRBD1. Trimming removed 4 bases from V and 7 bases from J; junction bases left unmatched: 7. The CDR3 is 14 amino acids. The germline V gene encodes CDR1 LGHDT and CDR2 YNNKEL (reference sequence). In DNA form, the CDR3 reads TGTGCCAGCAGCCCTCACAGGGGGCGGGGTGAAGCTTTCTTT. Protein sequence: CASSPHRGRGEAFF.

This clone was counted between two and nine times. V is TRBV9 and J is TRBJ2-7; 7 nucleotides line up with TRBD1. The CDR3 loop spans 15 amino acids. V trimming: 4 bases; J trimming: 6 bases; junction bases outside the gene matches: 13. Germline lookup yields CDR1 SGDLS and CDR2 YYNGEE. The CDR3 region has the DNA TGTGCCAGCAGCTTCTCCGGGACAGACGTTTCCGAGCAGTACTTC. Translating gives CASSFSGTDVSEQYF.

This clone showed up many times. The J gene is TRBJ1-2, the V gene TRBV12-3 or TRBV12-4, with unresolved D. The CDR3 sequence is 12 residues long. Trimming took off 6 bases at V and 8 bases at J, with 13 bases between the two ends. In nucleotides, the CDR3 is TGTGCCAGCAGCTTCGAGAATCGAGGCTACACCTTC. Translated: CASSFENRGYTF.

The V and J genes are TRBV3-1 (or the pseudogene TRBV3-2) and TRBJ1-3, with 8 bases aligning to TRBD1. The CDR3 runs 19 residues. V trimming: 0 bases; J trimming: 0 bases; junction bases outside the gene matches: 10. In germline, CDR1 is LGHDT, CDR2 YNNKEL (reference sequence). CDR3 in amino acids: CASSQDHGTGSGSGNTIYF. The CDR3 bases are TGTGCCAGCAGCCAAGACCACGGGACAGGCAGTGGCTCTGGAAACACCATATATTTT.

V is TRBV5-4 and J is TRBJ1-1; D unclear. Germline loops: CDR1 SGHNT, CDR2 YYREEE (reference sequence). The CDR3 sequence is 14 residues long. V was trimmed by 2 bases and J by 8 bases, leaving 16 bases between them. CDR3 DNA sequence: TGTGCCAGCAGCTTCATCGCGGGTTTGGGGGAAGCTTTCTTT. The encoded protein is CASSFIAGLGEAFF.